Presented here are 23 T cell receptor beta chains from one specimen sequenced in a study of blood T cell repertoires in COVID-19. The repertoire was sequenced with immunoSEQ multiplex PCR; TCRdb's copy has only in-frame clones and lacks some. Among more than 65,000 clones listed, 65% to 80% were seen once. Material for sequencing was peripheral blood. The receptor source for this set is a woman older than 75 with active or convalescent COVID-19.

The chain joins TRBV9 to TRBJ2-7; 9 positions agree with TRBD1. V trimming: 4 bases; J trimming: 10 bases; junction bases outside the gene matches: 12. The V gene's germline CDR1 is SGDLS and CDR2 YYNGEE. CDR3 length: 14 amino acids. The CDR3 sequence: CASSPQGQGGFQYF. CDR3 in DNA: TGTGCCAGCAGCCCTCAGGGACAGGGAGGCTTCCAGTACTTC.

V gene TRBV7-6 combines with J gene TRBJ1-5; D not certain. With 1 base removed from V and 3 bases from J, the gap between germline ends came to 4 bases. The CDR3 length is 13 residues. Germline CDR1 and CDR2: SGHVS and FNYEAQ. The CDR3 coding sequence is TGTGCCAGCAGCTTAGATCTCAATCAGCCCCAGCATTTT. This gives the protein CASSLDLNQPQHF. Full variable domain (missing parts from reference TRBV7-6 and TRBJ1-5): GAGVSQSPRYKVTKRGQDVALRCDPISGHVSLYWYRQALGQGPEFLTYFNYEAQQDKSGLPNDRFSAERPEGSISTLTIQRTEQRDSAMYRCASSLDLNQPQHFGDGTRLSIL.

Points on this clone: The identical CDR3 is also encoded by other nucleotide sequences in the sample. The gene calls are TRBV19 and TRBJ1-1; weak D call: TRBD1 (5 bases). The V gene lost 3 bases and the J gene lost 3 bases, with 11 bases spanning the gap. The CDR3 totals 14 residues. Germline-derived CDR1 and CDR2 are LNHDA and SQIVND (reference sequence). The CDR3 protein is CASSIWGLDTEAFF. The DNA for the CDR3 is TGTGCCAGTAGTATCTGGGGACTCGACACTGAAGCTTTCTTT.

V gene TRBV6-1 combines with J gene TRBJ1-1; TRBD1 is a possible D gene (5 bases). CDR3 length: 17 amino acids. CDR1 and CDR2 from the germline V gene are MNHNS and SASEGT. V was cut by 1 base and J by 5 bases, with 20 bases left in between. The CDR3 DNA reads TGTGCCAGCAGTGAAGTTGCGTCCAGGGCCGGTAGAACTGAAGCTTTCTTT. It is translated as CASSEVASRAGRTEAFF.

The chain couples TRBV6-2 or TRBV6-3 to TRBJ2-7; 9 bases align to TRBD1. V lost 5 bases, J lost 5 bases, and 10 bases stayed unmatched. CDR1 is MNHEY, CDR2 SVGEGT, per germline. The CDR3 runs 15 residues. The CDR3 bases are TGTGCCAGCAGTACGCCGGGACAGGGTATCGACGAGCAGTACTTC. Its translation is CASSTPGQGIDEQYF.

The chain is built from TRBV28 and TRBJ2-7; TRBD2 matches at 13 bases. The CDR3 runs to 18 residues. The germline V gene has CDR1 MDHEN and CDR2 SYDVKM. V shed 6 bases, J shed 3 bases, and the junction held 14 bases outside the gene matches. CDR3 DNA sequence: TGTGCCAGCAGCCCGGAGCCAGGACTAGCGGGGGATTACTACGAGCAGTACTTC. Residues: CASSPEPGLAGDYYEQYF.

The chain recombines TRBV3-1 (or the pseudogene TRBV3-2) with TRBJ1-1; D possibly corresponds to TRBD1 (5 bases). The CDR3 is made up of 14 amino acids. V was shortened by 4 bases and J by 1 base, with 10 bases between the two germline ends. Germline CDR1 LGHDT, CDR2 YNNKEL (reference sequence). The CDR3 loop reads CASSPLQANTEAFF. For the CDR3, the DNA is TGTGCCAGCAGCCCCCTACAGGCGAACACTGAAGCTTTCTTT.

The chain has TRBV27 and TRBJ1-2; TRBD1 matches at 7 bases. This CDR3 spans 15 amino acids. V shed 6 bases and J 6 bases; nucleotides not matched to a gene: 13. Germline CDR1 and CDR2: MNHEY and SMNVEV (reference sequence). Here the CDR3 DNA reads TGTGCCAGCAGGGACCCCGAGACAGGGACCCATGGCTACACCTTC. It is translated as CASRDPETGTHGYTF.

This chain uses TRBV27 with TRBJ1-1; 8 nucleotides line up with TRBD1. The CDR3 is made up of 15 amino acids. The V gene's germline CDR1 is MNHEY and CDR2 SMNVEV (reference sequence). V dropped 8 bases and J dropped 0; count of bases not matched to a gene: 8. CDR3 region: CASAGTGNMNTEAFF. Here the CDR3 DNA reads TGTGCCAGCGCGGGGACAGGCAACATGAACACTGAAGCTTTCTTT.

The chain recombines TRBV11-2 with TRBJ2-3; weak D call: TRBD2 (5 bases). Trimming removed 5 bases from V and 2 bases from J, with 11 bases in between. The CDR3 consists of 14 residues. Germline V gene data show CDR1 as SGHAT and CDR2 as FQNNGV. The CDR3 spells CASSPLGATDTQYF. The CDR3, as DNA: TGTGCCAGCAGCCCCCTGGGAGCCACAGATACGCAGTATTTT.

The CDR3 DNA follows: TGTGCCAGCAGCGTACCCCGACAGGGGGCCTCCTACAATGAGCAGTTCTTC. Its translation is CASSVPRQGASYNEQFF. The V call is TRBV7-2, the J call TRBJ2-1; TRBD1 agrees at 10 bases. The CDR3 length is 17 residues. J gave up 0 bases and V 5 bases, and 7 bases lay outside the gene matches. Germline loops: CDR1 SGHTA, CDR2 FQGNSA.

The sample holds a few counts of this clone. This chain joins TRBV14 and TRBJ1-1; 8 positions match TRBD1. J lost 14 bases, V lost 3 bases, and 8 bases had no gene match. CDR1 and CDR2 (germline): SGHDN, FVKESK. The CDR3 is 12 residues long. The CDR3 region has the DNA TGTGCCAGCAGCCAGTACTTCCAGGGGGCATTCTTT. This sequence encodes CASSQYFQGAFF.

The J gene is TRBJ2-1, the V gene TRBV28; D might be TRBD2 (5 bases). With 4 bases removed from V and 6 bases from J, the gap between germline ends came to 10 bases. Germline V CDR1 and CDR2: MDHEN, SYDVKM. CDR3 length equals 13 residues. CDR3 DNA sequence: TGTGCCAGCAGTTGGACTGACCTCAATGAGCAGTTCTTC. This gives the protein CASSWTDLNEQFF.

This chain links TRBV6-5 with TRBJ2-1; TRBD1 matches at 10 bases. With V trimmed by 7 bases and J by 3 bases, 6 bases remained unmatched. The CDR3 is 15 amino acids. Germline V gene lookup returns CDR1 MNHEY and CDR2 SVGAGI. DNA for the CDR3: TGTGCCAGCACCAAGGACAGGGGGGGCTACAATGAGCAGTTCTTC. Translating gives CASTKDRGGYNEQFF.

The chain recombines TRBV7-2 with TRBJ2-1; 7 bases map to TRBD2. The CDR3 loop spans 14 amino acids. After removal of 7 bases from V and 7 bases from J, the junction contained 10 bases not matched to a gene. Germline V CDR1 and CDR2: SGHTA, FQGNSA. CDR3 sequence reads: CASIWGGMMNEQFF. The CDR3 nucleotides are TGTGCCAGCATTTGGGGGGGGATGATGAATGAGCAGTTCTTC.

The chain couples TRBV5-1 to TRBJ1-3; 8 bases are shared with TRBD1. The length of the CDR3 is 16 residues. After removal of 4 bases from V and 0 bases from J, the junction contained 6 bases not matched to a gene. Germline-derived CDR1 and CDR2 are SGHRS and YFSETQ. The CDR3 bases are TGCGCCAGCAGCCGGGACAGGCCCAGCTCTGGAAACACCATATATTTT. It encodes CASSRDRPSSGNTIYF.

The rearrangement joins TRBV6-5 to TRBJ2-1; D is ambiguous. The V end lost 6 bases, the J end lost 0 bases, and 9 bases lay between the germline ends. The germline CDR1 and CDR2 sequences are MNHEY and SVGAGI. The CDR3 has 14 amino acids. CDR3 in DNA: TGTGCCAGCAGCGCGGCGAGCTCCTACAATGAGCAGTTCTTC. It translates to CASSAASSYNEQFF.

The V and J genes are TRBV5-1 and TRBJ1-1, with a tentative D call TRBD1 (6 bases). The CDR3 is 15 amino acids. V was shortened by 2 bases and J by 5 bases, with 16 bases between the two germline ends. CDR1 is SGHRS, CDR2 YFSETQ, per germline. The CDR3 here is CASSFQTGIWTEAFF. Here the CDR3 DNA reads TGCGCCAGCAGCTTCCAAACAGGGATCTGGACTGAAGCTTTCTTT.

The CDR3: CASSLGALSSYNSPLHF. DNA for the CDR3: TGTGCCAGCAGCTTAGGGGCCCTGAGCTCCTATAATTCACCCCTCCACTTT. This chain joins TRBV5-4 and TRBJ1-6; a weak D match, TRBD1 (5 bases). This CDR3 spans 17 amino acids. In germline, CDR1 is SGHNT, CDR2 YYREEE (reference sequence). The V and J ends lost 2 bases and 0 bases respectively, with 12 bases between them.

This chain joins TRBV12-3 or TRBV12-4 and TRBJ2-7, with 7 positions matching TRBD2. V trimming: 5 bases; J trimming: 7 bases; junction bases outside the gene matches: 5. The CDR3 has 12 amino acids. In nucleotides, the CDR3 is TGTGCCAGCAGTACGGGGGGAGGGGAGCAGTACTTC. It codes for CASSTGGGEQYF.

J is TRBJ1-3 and V is TRBV29-1; 7 nucleotides align to TRBD1. The V segment lost 5 bases and the J segment 8 bases; nucleotides outside the gene matches: 3. Looked up from germline, CDR1 is SQVTM and CDR2 is ANQGSEA. The CDR3 is made up of 11 amino acids. The CDR3 DNA is TGCAGCGTTTCAGGGGGTGACACCATATATTTT. It specifies CSVSGGDTIYF.

The chain joins TRBV20-1 to TRBJ2-1; the match to TRBD2 covers 7 bases. CDR3 length: 13 residues. The germline V gene encodes CDR1 DFQATT and CDR2 SNEGSKA (reference sequence). The trim removed 3 bases at V and 7 bases at J, leaving 6 bases unmatched. The CDR3: CSASAGLVNEQFF. DNA for the CDR3: TGCAGTGCTAGTGCTGGACTAGTGAATGAGCAGTTCTTC.

The chain is built from TRBV10-1 and TRBJ2-1, with 7 bases lining up with TRBD2. V shed 7 bases, J shed 2 bases, and the junction held 8 bases outside the gene matches. Germline CDR1 is WNHNN and CDR2 is SYGVQD (reference sequence). The CDR3 extends over 15 amino acids. The CDR3 sequence: CASNNLAVTYNEQFF. In nucleotides, the CDR3 is TGCGCCAGCAACAACCTAGCGGTTACCTACAATGAGCAGTTCTTC.